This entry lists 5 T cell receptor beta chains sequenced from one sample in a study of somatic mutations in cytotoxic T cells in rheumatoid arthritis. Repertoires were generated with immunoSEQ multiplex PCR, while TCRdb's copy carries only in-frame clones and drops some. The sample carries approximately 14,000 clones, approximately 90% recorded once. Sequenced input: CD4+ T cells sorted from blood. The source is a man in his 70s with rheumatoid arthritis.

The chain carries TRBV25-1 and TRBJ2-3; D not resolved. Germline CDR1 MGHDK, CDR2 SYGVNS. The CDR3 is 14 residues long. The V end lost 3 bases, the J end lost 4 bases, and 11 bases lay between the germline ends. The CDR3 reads CASSEASSADTQYF. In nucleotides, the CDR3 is TGTGCCAGCAGTGAGGCGTCTAGTGCAGATACGCAGTATTTT.

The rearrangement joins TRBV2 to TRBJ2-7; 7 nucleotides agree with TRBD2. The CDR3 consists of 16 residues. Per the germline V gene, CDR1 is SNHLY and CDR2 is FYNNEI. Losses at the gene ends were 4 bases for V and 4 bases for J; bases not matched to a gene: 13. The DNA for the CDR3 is TGTGCCAGCAGTGCCGGACGTATCTCTAGCGGTTACGAGCAGTACTTC. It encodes CASSAGRISSGYEQYF.

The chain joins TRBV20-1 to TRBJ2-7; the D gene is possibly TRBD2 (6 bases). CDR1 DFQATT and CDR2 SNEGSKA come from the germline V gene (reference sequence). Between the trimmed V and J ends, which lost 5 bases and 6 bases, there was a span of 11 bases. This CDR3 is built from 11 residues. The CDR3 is CSAGRGSEQYF. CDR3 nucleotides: TGCAGTGCTGGACGGGGGAGCGAGCAGTACTTC.

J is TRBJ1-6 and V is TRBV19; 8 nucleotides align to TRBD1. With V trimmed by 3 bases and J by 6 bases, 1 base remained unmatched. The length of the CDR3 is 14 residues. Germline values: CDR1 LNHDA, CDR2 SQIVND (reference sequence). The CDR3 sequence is CASSIQGANSPLHF. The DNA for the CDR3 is TGTGCCAGTAGTATTCAGGGGGCTAATTCACCCCTCCACTTT.

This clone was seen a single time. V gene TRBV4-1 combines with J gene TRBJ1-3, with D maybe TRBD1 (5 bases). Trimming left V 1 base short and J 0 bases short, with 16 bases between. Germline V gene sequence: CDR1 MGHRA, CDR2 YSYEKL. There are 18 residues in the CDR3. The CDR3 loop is CASSQGSLQAYSGNTIYF. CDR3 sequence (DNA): TGCGCCAGCAGCCAAGGATCGCTACAGGCATACTCTGGAAACACCATATATTTT.